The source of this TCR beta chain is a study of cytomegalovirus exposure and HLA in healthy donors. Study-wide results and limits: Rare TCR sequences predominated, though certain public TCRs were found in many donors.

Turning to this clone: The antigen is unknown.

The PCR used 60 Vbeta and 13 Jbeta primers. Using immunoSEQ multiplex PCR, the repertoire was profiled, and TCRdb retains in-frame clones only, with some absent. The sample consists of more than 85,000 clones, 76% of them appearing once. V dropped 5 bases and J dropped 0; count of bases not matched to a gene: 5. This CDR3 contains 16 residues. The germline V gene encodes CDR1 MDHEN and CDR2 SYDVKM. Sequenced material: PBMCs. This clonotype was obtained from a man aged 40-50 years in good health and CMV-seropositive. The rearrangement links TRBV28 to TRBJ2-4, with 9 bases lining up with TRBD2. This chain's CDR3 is CASSAGGGLAKNIQYF. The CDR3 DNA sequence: TGTGCCAGCAGTGCGGGGGGGGGTCTAGCCAAAAACATTCAGTACTTC.